This T cell receptor (beta chain) was obtained from a study of breast tumors, draining lymph nodes, adjacent tissues. This clonotype was counted at least ten times. Its matching antigen is unknown. The CDR3 runs 15 residues. Trimming stripped 0 bases from V and 2 bases from J, with 12 bases between. Germline V gene sequence: CDR1 SGHKS, CDR2 YYEKEE (reference sequence). Using its own MiXCR run on the multiplex PCR reads, TCRdb lists one record per CDR3 protein. The repertoire consists of 250,000 or so distinct CDR3 sequences, with 30% occurring once and the leading ten covering more than 0.85%. Study findings and constraints: Compared with basal-like, luminal-like tumors shared significantly more repertoire with nontumor tissue. Compared with lymph nodes, tumors were less diverse; compared with nontumor tissue, more. The lymph node origin of tumor T cells was framed as consistent with a hypothesis, not demonstrated.

The lymph nodes were axillary draining lymph nodes from breast cancer patients. Sequencing was performed on axillary lymph node tissue. The clonotype was recovered from a female donor with breast cancer. Some clones in this sample may be carry-over from other donors' samples. The V call is TRBV5-5, the J call TRBJ2-7, with D uncertain. This CDR3 reads CASSLAEDVTYEQYF. The CDR3 nucleotides read TGTGCCAGCAGCTTGGCCGAGGACGTTACCTACGAGCAGTACTTC.